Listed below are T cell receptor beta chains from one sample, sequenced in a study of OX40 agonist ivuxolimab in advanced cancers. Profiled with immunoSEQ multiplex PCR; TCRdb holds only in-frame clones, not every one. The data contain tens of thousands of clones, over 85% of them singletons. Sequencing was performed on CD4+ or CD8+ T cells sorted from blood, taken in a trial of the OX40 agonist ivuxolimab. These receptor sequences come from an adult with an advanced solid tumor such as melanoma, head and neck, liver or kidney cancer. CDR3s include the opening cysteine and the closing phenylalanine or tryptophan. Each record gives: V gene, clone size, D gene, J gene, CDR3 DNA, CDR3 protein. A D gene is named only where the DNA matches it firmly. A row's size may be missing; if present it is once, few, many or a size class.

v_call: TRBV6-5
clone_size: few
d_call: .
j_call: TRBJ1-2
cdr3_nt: TGTGCCAGCACGTACGGGGCCCGGGGAGGCTACACCTTC
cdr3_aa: CASTYGARGGYTF

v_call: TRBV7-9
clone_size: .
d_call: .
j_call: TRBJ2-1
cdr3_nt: TGTGCCAGCAGCTTAAGCGGATCCAATGAGCAGTTCTTC
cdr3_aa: CASSLSGSNEQFF

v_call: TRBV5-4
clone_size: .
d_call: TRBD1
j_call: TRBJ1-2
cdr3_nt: TGTGCCAGCAGCCCTCGGGACAGTTACAATGGCTACACCTTC
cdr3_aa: CASSPRDSYNGYTF

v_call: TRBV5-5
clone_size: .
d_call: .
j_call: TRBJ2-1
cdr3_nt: TGTGCCAGCAGCCCGCCGGAGGGAGATGAGCAGTTCTTC
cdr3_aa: CASSPPEGDEQFF

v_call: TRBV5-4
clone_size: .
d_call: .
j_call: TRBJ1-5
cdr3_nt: TGTGCCGTCGGGGACTTCCCAAACCAGCCCCAGCATTTT
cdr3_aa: CAVGDFPNQPQHF

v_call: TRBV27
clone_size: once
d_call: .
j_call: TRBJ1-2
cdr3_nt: TGTGCCAGCAGTCCACCCGGAGGCTATGGCTACACCTTC
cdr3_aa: CASSPPGGYGYTF

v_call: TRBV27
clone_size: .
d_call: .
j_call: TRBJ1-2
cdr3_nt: TGTGCCAGCAGTTTCAACTTAAACTATGGCTACACCTTC
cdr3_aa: CASSFNLNYGYTF

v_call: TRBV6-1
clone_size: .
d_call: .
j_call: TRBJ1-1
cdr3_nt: TGTGCCAGCCAGGGGTTATGGGCTGAAGCTTTCTTT
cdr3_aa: CASQGLWAEAFF

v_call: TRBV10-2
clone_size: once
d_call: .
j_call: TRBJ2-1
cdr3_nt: TGCGCCAGCAGTATAGGGGATTATCGGTTCTTC
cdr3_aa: CASSIGDYRFF

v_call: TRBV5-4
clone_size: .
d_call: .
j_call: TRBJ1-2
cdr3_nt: TGTGCCACGGACGACGGAACAGGAGACTATGGCTACACCTTC
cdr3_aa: CATDDGTGDYGYTF

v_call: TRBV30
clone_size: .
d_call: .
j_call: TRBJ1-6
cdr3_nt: TGTGCCTGGAGTGTACCCCAGATTTCGGGCTATAATTCACCCCTCCACTTT
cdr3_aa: CAWSVPQISGYNSPLHF

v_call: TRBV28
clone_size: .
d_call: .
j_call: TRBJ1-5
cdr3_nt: TGTGCCAGCAGACCGACAGCCTACAATCAGCCCCAGCATTTT
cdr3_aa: CASRPTAYNQPQHF

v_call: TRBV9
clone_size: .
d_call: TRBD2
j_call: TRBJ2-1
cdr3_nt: TGTGCCAGCAGCGTTAGCGGGAGAGACTACAATGAGCAGTTCTTC
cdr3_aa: CASSVSGRDYNEQFF

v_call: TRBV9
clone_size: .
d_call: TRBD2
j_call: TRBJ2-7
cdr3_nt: TGTGCCAGCAGCGTAGCTGGTAGCGGGGGTTACGAGCAGTACTTC
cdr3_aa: CASSVAGSGGYEQYF

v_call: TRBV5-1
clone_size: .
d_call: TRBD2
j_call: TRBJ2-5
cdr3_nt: TGCGCCAGCAGCCGGAGACTAGCGGGGGCCTTGTACCAAGAGACCCAGTACTTC
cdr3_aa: CASSRRLAGALYQETQYF

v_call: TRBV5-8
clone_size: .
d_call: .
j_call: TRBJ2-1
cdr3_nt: TGTGCCAGCAGCCCCAAAGCCAATGAGCAGTTCTTC
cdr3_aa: CASSPKANEQFF

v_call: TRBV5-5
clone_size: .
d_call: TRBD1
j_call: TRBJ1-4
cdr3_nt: TGTGCCAGCAGCTTGGGTACAGGGGAGAATGAAAAACTGTTTTTT
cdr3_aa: CASSLGTGENEKLFF

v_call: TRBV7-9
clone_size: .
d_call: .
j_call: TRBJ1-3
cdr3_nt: TGTGCCAGCAGTGGAAACACCATATATTTT
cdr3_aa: CASSGNTIYF

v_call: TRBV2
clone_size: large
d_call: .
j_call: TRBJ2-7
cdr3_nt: TGTGCCAGCGGTGAAGCCTCCTACGAGCAGTACTTC
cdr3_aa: CASGEASYEQYF

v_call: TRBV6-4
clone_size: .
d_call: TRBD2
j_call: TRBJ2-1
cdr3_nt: TGTGCCAGCAGTAGCGGGAGCAGGGAGCAGTTCTTC
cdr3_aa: CASSSGSREQFF

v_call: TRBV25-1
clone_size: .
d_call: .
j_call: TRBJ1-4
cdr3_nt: TGTGCCAGCAGTGGACCCAGGCCGGACCATGCAACTAATGAAAAACTGTTTTTT
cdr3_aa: CASSGPRPDHATNEKLFF

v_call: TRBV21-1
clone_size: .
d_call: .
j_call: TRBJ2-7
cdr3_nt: TGTGCCAGCAGAAAAGTCATTCACGAGCAGTACTTC
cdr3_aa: CASRKVIHEQYF

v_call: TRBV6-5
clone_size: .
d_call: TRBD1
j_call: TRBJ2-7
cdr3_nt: TGTGCCAGCAGTTACGTACAGGGGTACGAGCAGTACTTC
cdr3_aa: CASSYVQGYEQYF

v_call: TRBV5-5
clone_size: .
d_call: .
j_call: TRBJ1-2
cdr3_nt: TGTGCCAGCAGCTTGAGGGATGGCTACACCTTC
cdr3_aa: CASSLRDGYTF

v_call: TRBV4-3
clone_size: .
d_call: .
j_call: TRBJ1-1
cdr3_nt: TGCGCCAGCAGCGCAGGTTTTACGCCCACTGAAGCTTTCTTT
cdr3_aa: CASSAGFTPTEAFF

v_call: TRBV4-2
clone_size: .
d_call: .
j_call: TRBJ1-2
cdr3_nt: TGTGCCAGCAGCCAAGATGATAGTCTGGGGCAAGGCTACACCTTC
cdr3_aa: CASSQDDSLGQGYTF

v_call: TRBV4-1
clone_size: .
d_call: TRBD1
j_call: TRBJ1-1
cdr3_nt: TGCGCCAGCAGCCACCCCGGACAGGGCGACACTGAAGCTTTCTTT
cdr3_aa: CASSHPGQGDTEAFF

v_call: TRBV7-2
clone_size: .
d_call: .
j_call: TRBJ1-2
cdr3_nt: TGTGCCAGCAGCTCACGGGACGGATACGTCGATGGCTACACCTTC
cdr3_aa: CASSSRDGYVDGYTF

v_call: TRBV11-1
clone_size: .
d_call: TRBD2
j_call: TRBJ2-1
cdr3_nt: TGTGCCAGCAGCGGTTTAGGGAGGGAGGGAACCCTCGTCGATGAGCAGTTCTTC
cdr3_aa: CASSGLGREGTLVDEQFF

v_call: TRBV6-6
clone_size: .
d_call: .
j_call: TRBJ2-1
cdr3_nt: TGTGCCAGCAGTTACTCGAATAGTGGGGATGAGCAGTTCTTC
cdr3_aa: CASSYSNSGDEQFF

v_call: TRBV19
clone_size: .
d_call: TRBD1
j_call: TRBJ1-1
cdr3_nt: TGTGCCAGTAGTCCCCGGACAGGGGGAGACACTGAAGCTTTCTTT
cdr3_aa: CASSPRTGGDTEAFF

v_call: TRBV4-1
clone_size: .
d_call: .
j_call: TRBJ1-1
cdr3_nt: TGCGCCAGCAGCCAAGTTGGGGACACCGCGGGAGCTTTCTTT
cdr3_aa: CASSQVGDTAGAFF

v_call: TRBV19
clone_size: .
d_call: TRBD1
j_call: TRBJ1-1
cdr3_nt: TGTGCCAGTACAGGGGGGTATACTGAAGCTTTCTTT
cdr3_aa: CASTGGYTEAFF

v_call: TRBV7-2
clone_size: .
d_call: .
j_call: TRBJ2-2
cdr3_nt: TGTGCCAGCAGACGGTACACCGGGGAGCTGTTTTTT
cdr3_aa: CASRRYTGELFF

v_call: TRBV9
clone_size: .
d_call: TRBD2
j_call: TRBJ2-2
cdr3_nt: TGTGCCAGCAGCGTAAATATAGCGGGGAACACCGGGGAGCTGTTTTTT
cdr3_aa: CASSVNIAGNTGELFF

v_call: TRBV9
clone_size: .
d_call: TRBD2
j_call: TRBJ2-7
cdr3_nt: TGTGCTAGCGGGGGGAACGAGCAGTACTTC
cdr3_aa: CASGGNEQYF

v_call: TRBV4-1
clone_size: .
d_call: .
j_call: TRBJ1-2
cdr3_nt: TGCGCCAGCAGCCAAGGCGAGGGTACCCACTATGGCTACACCTTC
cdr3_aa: CASSQGEGTHYGYTF

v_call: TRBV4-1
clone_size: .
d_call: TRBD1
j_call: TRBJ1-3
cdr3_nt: TGCGCCAGCAGCCGAAGAGGGGACAGGGGGTCTTCGGAGGGAAACACCATATATTTT
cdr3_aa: CASSRRGDRGSSEGNTIYF

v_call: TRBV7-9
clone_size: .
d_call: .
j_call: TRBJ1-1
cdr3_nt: TGTGCCAGCAGCCTTACTTTGGGGTCCTACACTGAAGCTTTCTTT
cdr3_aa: CASSLTLGSYTEAFF

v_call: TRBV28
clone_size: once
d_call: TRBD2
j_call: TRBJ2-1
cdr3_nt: TGTGCCAGCAGTTTCAGCGGGAGGGCTGTTTACAATGAGCAGTTCTTC
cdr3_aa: CASSFSGRAVYNEQFF